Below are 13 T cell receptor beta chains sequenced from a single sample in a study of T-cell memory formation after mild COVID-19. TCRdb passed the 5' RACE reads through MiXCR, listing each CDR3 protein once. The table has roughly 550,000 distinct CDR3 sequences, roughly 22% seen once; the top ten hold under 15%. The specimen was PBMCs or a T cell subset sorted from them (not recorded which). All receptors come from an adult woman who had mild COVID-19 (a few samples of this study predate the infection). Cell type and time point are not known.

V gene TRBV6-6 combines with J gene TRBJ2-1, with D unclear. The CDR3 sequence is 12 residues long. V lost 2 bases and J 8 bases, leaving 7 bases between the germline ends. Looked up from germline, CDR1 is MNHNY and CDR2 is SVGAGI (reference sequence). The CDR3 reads CASSYSRDEQFF. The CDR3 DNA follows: TGTGCCAGCAGTTACAGTCGGGATGAGCAGTTCTTC.

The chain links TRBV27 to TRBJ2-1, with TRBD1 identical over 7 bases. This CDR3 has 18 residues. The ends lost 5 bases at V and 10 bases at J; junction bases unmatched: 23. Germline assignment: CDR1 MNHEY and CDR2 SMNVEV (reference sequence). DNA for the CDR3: TGTGCCAGCAGTCCACCTCGTGACCTGGGACAGTGGGTATTGGAGCAGTTCTTC. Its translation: CASSPPRDLGQWVLEQFF.

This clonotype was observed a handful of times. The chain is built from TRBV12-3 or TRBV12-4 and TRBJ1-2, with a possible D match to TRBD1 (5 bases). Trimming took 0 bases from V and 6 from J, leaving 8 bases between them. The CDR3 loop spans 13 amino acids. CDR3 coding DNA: TGTGCCAGCAGTTTAGCAGGGGTCCATGGCTACACCTTC. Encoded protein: CASSLAGVHGYTF.

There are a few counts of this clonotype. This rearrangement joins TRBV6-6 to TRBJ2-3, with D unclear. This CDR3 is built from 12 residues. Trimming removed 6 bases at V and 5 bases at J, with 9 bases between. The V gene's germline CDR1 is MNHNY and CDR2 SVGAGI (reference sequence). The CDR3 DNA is TGTGCCAGCAGGTACCTTGGAGATACGCAGTATTTT. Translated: CASRYLGDTQYF.

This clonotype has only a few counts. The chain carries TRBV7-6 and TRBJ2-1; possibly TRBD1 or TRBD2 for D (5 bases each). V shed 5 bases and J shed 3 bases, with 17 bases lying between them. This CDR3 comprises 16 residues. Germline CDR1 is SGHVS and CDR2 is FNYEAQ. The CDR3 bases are TGTGCCAGCAGCATGAGCCGGCAGGGAGACTACAATGAGCAGTTCTTC. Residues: CASSMSRQGDYNEQFF.

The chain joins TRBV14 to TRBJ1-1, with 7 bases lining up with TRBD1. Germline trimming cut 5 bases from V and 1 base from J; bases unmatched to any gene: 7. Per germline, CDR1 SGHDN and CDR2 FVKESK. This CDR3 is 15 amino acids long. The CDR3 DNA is TGTGCCAGCAGCTACCACAGGGGAAAGAACACTGAAGCTTTCTTT. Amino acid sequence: CASSYHRGKNTEAFF.

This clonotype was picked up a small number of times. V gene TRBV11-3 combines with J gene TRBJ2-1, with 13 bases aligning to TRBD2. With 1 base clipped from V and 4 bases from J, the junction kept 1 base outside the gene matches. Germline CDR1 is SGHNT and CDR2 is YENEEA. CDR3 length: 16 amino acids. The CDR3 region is CASSLGGLAGYNEQFF. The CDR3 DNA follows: TGTGCCAGCAGCTTAGGGGGACTAGCGGGGTACAATGAGCAGTTCTTC.

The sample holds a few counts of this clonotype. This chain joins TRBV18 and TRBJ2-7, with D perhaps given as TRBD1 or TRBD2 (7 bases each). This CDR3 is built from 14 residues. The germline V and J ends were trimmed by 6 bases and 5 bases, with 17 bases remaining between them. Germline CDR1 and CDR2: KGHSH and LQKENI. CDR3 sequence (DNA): TGTGCCAGCTCCACGGGGAGGGGGCGCGACGAGCAGTACTTC. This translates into CASSTGRGRDEQYF.

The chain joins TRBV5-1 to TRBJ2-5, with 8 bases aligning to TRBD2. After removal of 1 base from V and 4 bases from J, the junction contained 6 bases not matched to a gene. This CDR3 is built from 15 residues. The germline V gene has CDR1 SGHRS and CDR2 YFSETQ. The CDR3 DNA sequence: TGCGCCAGCAGCTTGTATGCGGGAGGCCCAGAGACCCAGTACTTC. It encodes CASSLYAGGPETQYF. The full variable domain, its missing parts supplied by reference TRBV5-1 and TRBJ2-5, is KAGVTQTPRYLIKTRGQQVTLSCSPISGHRSVSWYQQTPGQGLQFLFEYFSETQRNKGNFPGRFSGRQFSNSRSEMNVSTLELGDSALYLCASSLYAGGPETQYFGPGTRLLVL.

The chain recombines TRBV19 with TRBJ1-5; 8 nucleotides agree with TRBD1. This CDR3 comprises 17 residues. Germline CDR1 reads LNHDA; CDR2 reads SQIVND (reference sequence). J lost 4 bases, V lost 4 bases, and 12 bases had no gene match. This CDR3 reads CASSNRNRGQVNQPQHF. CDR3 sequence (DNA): TGTGCCAGTAGTAATCGCAACCGGGGACAGGTAAATCAGCCCCAGCATTTT.

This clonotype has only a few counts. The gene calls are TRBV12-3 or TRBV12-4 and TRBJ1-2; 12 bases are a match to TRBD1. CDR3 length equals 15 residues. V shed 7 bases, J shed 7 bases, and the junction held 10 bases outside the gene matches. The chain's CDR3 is CASNYPGQGARGYTF. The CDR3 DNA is TGTGCCAGCAATTACCCGGGACAGGGGGCGCGTGGCTACACCTTC.

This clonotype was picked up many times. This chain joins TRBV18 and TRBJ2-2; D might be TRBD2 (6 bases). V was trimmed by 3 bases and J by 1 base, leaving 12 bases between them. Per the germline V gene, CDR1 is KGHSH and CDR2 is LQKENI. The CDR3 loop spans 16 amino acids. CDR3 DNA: TGTGCCAGCTCACCTCCGGGACTCAAGAACACCGGGGAGCTGTTTTTT. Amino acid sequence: CASSPPGLKNTGELFF.

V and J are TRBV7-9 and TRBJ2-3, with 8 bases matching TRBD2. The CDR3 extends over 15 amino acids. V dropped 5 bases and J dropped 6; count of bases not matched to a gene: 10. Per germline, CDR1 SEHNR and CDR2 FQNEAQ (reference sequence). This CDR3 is CASSPGGSGIDTQYF. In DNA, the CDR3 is TGTGCCAGCAGCCCTGGGGGTAGCGGGATTGATACGCAGTATTTT.